The text below deals with one TCR beta chain. Recovery meant two consecutive negative NP/OP PCR tests, professional clearance, or resolved symptoms. The entry originates in a study of blood T cell repertoires in COVID-19. As for the study in general: PBMCs, B-cell-depleted T cells, or T cells provided the cDNA or gDNA that made up the material.

Original processing methods: Cell counts per sample came from amplifying reference gene primers. TCRdb keeps only in-frame clones here, not all; method: immunoSEQ multiplex PCR. The V and J calls and clone size come from that table; D and trimming were worked out from the DNA. The table shows hundreds of thousands of clones, with 80% to 90% occurring only once. Germline CDR1 is MGHDK and CDR2 is SYGVNS. The CDR3 is made up of 15 amino acids. Germline trimming cut 6 bases from V and 7 bases from J; bases unmatched to any gene: 10. The sequence came from a man aged 25 to 40 who had recovered from COVID-19. The chain combines TRBV25-1 with TRBJ1-4, with 8 positions matching TRBD1. Input material: PBMCs or T cells enriched from blood (not recorded which). The CDR3 sequence: CASSLEAGGGEKLFF. The CDR3 DNA reads TGTGCCAGCAGCTTAGAAGCAGGGGGCGGTGAAAAACTGTTTTTT.